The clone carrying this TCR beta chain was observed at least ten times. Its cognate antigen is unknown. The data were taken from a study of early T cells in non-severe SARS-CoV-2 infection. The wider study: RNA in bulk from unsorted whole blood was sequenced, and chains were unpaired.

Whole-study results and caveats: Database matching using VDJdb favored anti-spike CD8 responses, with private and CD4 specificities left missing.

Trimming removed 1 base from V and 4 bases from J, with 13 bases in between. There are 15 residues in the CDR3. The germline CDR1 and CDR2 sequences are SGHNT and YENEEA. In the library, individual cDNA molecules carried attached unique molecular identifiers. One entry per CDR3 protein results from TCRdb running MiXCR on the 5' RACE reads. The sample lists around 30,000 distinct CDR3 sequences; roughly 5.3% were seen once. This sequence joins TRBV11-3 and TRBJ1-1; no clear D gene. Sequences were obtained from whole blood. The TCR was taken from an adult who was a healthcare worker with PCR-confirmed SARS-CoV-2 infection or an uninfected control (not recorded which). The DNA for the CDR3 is TGTGCCAGCAGCTTAGGTTGGGAGTACCGCACTGAAGCTTTCTTT. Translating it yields CASSLGWEYRTEAFF.